This T cell receptor beta chain derives from a study of post-analysis software for immune sequencing data. Unique molecular identifiers featured in each of the TCR beta cDNA libraries. TCRdb fed the PCR reads into MiXCR, producing one record per CDR3 protein. The sample carries hundreds of thousands of distinct CDR3 sequences, roughly 47% recorded once. V was shortened by 5 bases and J by 4 bases, with 18 bases between the two germline ends. There are 15 residues in the CDR3. The germline CDR1 and CDR2 sequences are SGHKS and YYEKEE (reference sequence). Study-level findings and limits: TRBV5-6, TRBV5-1 and TRBV20-1 were among roughly 5 TRBV segments more frequent in patients than controls.

Notes on this clonotype: Its target is not known.

The V gene is TRBV5-5, the J gene TRBJ1-1; possible D gene TRBD1, 6 bases. This sequence originates from a girl aged 5 to 17 with multiple sclerosis. Sequenced input: blood. The CDR3 coding sequence is TGTGCCAGCAGGGGTAACAGGGCGTTGGGCACTGAAGCTTTCTTT. This codes for CASRGNRALGTEAFF.